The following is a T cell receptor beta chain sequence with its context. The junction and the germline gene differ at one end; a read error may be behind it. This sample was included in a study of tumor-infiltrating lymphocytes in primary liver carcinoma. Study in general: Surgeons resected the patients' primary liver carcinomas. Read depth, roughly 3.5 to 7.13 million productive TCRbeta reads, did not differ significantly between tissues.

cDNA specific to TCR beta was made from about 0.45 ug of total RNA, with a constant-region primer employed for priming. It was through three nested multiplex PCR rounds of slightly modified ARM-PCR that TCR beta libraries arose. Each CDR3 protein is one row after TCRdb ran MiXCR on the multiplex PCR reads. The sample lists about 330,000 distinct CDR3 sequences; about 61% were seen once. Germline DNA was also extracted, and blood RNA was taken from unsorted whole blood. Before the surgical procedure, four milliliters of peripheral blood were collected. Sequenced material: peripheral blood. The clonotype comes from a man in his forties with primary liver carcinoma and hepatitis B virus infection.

The CDR3 spells CTSSLVRGAGELFF. The CDR3 DNA reads TGCACCAGCAGCTTAGTTCGGGGCGCCGGGGAGCTGTTTTTT. The rearrangement uses TRBV11-1 and TRBJ2-2; TRBD1 or TRBD2 may be the D gene (5 bases each). This CDR3 contains 14 residues. Germline assignment: CDR1 SGHAT and CDR2 FQDESV (reference sequence).